One and the same sample provided the 10 T cell receptor beta chains below, sequenced in a study of OX40 agonist ivuxolimab in advanced cancers. Using immunoSEQ multiplex PCR, the repertoire was profiled, and TCRdb retains in-frame clones only, with some absent. The sample has about 86,000 clones, around 90% seen once. Sequences were derived from CD4+ or CD8+ T cells sorted from blood, sampled in a trial of the OX40 agonist ivuxolimab. The receptors originated from an adult with an advanced solid tumor such as melanoma, head and neck, liver or kidney cancer.

This rearrangement joins TRBV7-9 to TRBJ2-7, with 9 bases identical to TRBD1. This CDR3 comprises 15 residues. CDR1 is SEHNR, CDR2 FQNEAQ, per germline (reference sequence). V shed 5 bases, J shed 11 bases, and the junction held 16 bases outside the gene matches. CDR3: CASSLGDLWTGDEYF. The CDR3 DNA reads as TGTGCCAGCAGCCTAGGGGACCTCTGGACAGGGGACGAGTACTTC.

The chain is built from TRBV19 and TRBJ2-7; D ambiguous. CDR3 size: 17 residues. The V and J ends lost 10 bases and 0 bases respectively, with 25 bases between them. Per germline, CDR1 LNHDA and CDR2 SQIVND (reference sequence). This CDR3 is CATIASGPHPLSYEQYF. The DNA for the CDR3 is TGTGCCACCATAGCCTCCGGGCCTCATCCCCTCTCCTACGAGCAGTACTTC.

The V and J genes are TRBV9 and TRBJ2-3; perhaps D is TRBD1 or TRBD2 (5 bases each). Trimming took off 0 bases at V and 0 bases at J, with 11 bases between the two ends. CDR3 length: 16 residues. From germline, CDR1 is SGDLS and CDR2 YYNGEE. The CDR3 DNA reads TGTGCCAGCAGCGTAGCCGGGACCCATAGCACAGATACGCAGTATTTT. This translates into CASSVAGTHSTDTQYF.

The V and J genes are TRBV14 and TRBJ2-3; D perhaps matches TRBD2 (6 bases). The CDR3 spans 13 residues. The V end lost 5 bases, the J end lost 3 bases, and 9 bases lay between the germline ends. Germline V gene data show CDR1 as SGHDN and CDR2 as FVKESK. The chain's CDR3 is CASSGGLTDTQYF. In DNA form, the CDR3 reads TGTGCCAGCAGCGGGGGGTTGACAGATACGCAGTATTTT. The variable domain in full, completed from reference TRBV14 and TRBJ2-3, reads EAGVTQFPSHSVIEKGQTVTLRCDPISGHDNLYWYRRVMGKEIKFLLHFVKESKQDESGMPNNRFLAERTGGTYSTLKVQPAELEDSGVYFCASSGGLTDTQYFGPGTRLTVL.

V usage is TRBV27 and J usage is TRBJ2-1; TRBD1 agrees at 7 bases. Trimming removed 3 bases from V and 4 bases from J; junction bases left unmatched: 6. Germline values: CDR1 MNHEY, CDR2 SMNVEV (reference sequence). There are 15 residues in the CDR3. CDR3 nucleotides: TGTGCCAGCAGTTTCCGGGACAGCTCTTACAATGAGCAGTTCTTC. It translates to CASSFRDSSYNEQFF.

This clone was counted a single time. CDR3 loop: CASSPEYIPNTGELFF. The DNA of the CDR3 is TGTGCCAGCAGCCCAGAGTATATTCCTAACACCGGGGAGCTGTTTTTT. The V call is TRBV9, the J call TRBJ2-2; D not certain. The V end was cut by 4 bases, the J end by 2 bases, with 15 bases between. CDR1 and CDR2 (germline): SGDLS, YYNGEE. The CDR3 covers 16 residues.

This chain joins TRBV4-2 and TRBJ1-3, with TRBD1 as a possible D gene (5 bases). The CDR3 contains 19 residues. V gave up 4 bases and J gave up 1 base, with 23 bases separating them. CDR1 and CDR2 from the germline V gene are LGHNA and YNFKEQ. For the CDR3, the DNA is TGTGCCAGCAGCCCCACCGCGGGACGGGCAAGGGAATCTGGAAACACCATATATTTT. Its protein is CASSPTAGRARESGNTIYF.

V is TRBV19 and J is TRBJ1-5, with TRBD1 as a possible D gene (5 bases). V was cut by 1 base and J by 2 bases, with 9 bases left in between. The germline CDR1 and CDR2 sequences are LNHDA and SQIVND (reference sequence). There are 15 residues in the CDR3. CDR3 sequence (DNA): TGTGCCAGTAGTATAGCTGTACAGGGCAATCAGCCCCAGCATTTT. Translating gives CASSIAVQGNQPQHF.

As for this clone: Other DNA sequences from this sample encode an identical CDR3 as well. This chain connects TRBV4-1 to TRBJ1-4; D might be TRBD1 (5 bases). The CDR3 runs 14 residues. Germline V gene sequence: CDR1 MGHRA, CDR2 YSYEKL. The ends were cut back, 3 bases at V and 8 bases at J, with 13 bases in the middle. The CDR3 sequence is CASSQGDREEKLFF. CDR3 nucleotide sequence: TGCGCCAGCAGCCAGGGGGATCGCGAGGAAAAACTGTTTTTT.

This chain joins TRBV7-2 and TRBJ2-6, with 10 bases identical to TRBD1. V lost 3 bases and J lost 2; bases outside the gene matches: 1. The CDR3 sequence is 16 residues long. The germline CDR1 and CDR2 sequences are SGHTA and FQGNSA. This CDR3 is CASSLGTGAGANVLTF. In DNA form, the CDR3 reads TGTGCCAGCAGCTTGGGGACAGGGGCTGGGGCCAACGTCCTGACTTTC.